A single sample gave rise to the 32 T cell receptor beta chains below, sequenced in a study of blood T cell repertoires in COVID-19. Libraries were prepared by immunoSEQ multiplex PCR; TCRdb keeps only in-frame clonotypes and omits some of them. The sample lists fewer than 75,000 clones, 82% occurring once. Sequencing was done on a sample of peripheral blood. These receptor sequences come from a human donor in a cohort sampled during active COVID-19.

The chain links TRBV19 to TRBJ1-1, with D unresolved. The CDR3 covers 14 residues. The germline gives CDR1 LNHDA, CDR2 SQIVND (reference sequence). With 5 bases removed from V and 8 bases from J, the gap between germline ends came to 18 bases. CDR3 nucleotides: TGTGCCAGTAGTCAAGACCGGGGAAGATTCGAAGCTTTCTTT. It is translated as CASSQDRGRFEAFF.

This clone was seen a few times. Here the CDR3 reads CASSPEWGAVSGGYTF. CDR3 DNA: TGTGCCAGCAGCCCAGAATGGGGCGCAGTCTCGGGCGGCTACACCTTC. This rearrangement joins TRBV7-8 to TRBJ1-2; D may be TRBD1 (5 bases). The CDR3 runs 16 residues. V lost 5 bases and J lost 8, with 24 bases in between. The germline V gene has CDR1 SGHVS and CDR2 FQNEAQ.

The chain carries TRBV11-2 and TRBJ2-1; 11 bases map to TRBD2. The CDR3 is 18 amino acids. CDR1 is SGHAT, CDR2 FQNNGV, per germline. V lost 2 bases to trimming and J lost 3 bases; unmatched junction nucleotides: 9. Here the CDR3 DNA reads TGTGCCAGCAGCTTAATTCTAGCGGGGGGCAGACGCTACAATGAGCAGTTCTTC. This codes for CASSLILAGGRRYNEQFF.

The V call is TRBV6-5, the J call TRBJ1-5; TRBD1 might be the D (5 bases). The CDR3 loop spans 15 amino acids. CDR1 is MNHEY and CDR2 is SVGAGI in the germline V gene. Trimming shortened V by 9 bases and J by 7 bases, and 22 bases separated the two germline ends. In DNA form, the CDR3 reads TGTGCCAGTCGCAGCCTGGGCTCCGGGGGGCAGCCCCAGCATTTT. Residues: CASRSLGSGGQPQHF.

This clone has just a few counts. This chain links TRBV5-8 with TRBJ2-7, with TRBD1 matching 9 bases. The junction had 14 bases not matched to a gene; V was cut back by 3 bases and J by 7 bases. The CDR3 totals 16 residues. Per germline, CDR1 SGHTS and CDR2 YDEGEE. Written as DNA, the CDR3 is TGTGCCAGCAGCTACTCTTTCGGGACAGGGTATAGAGAGCAGTACTTC. It codes for CASSYSFGTGYREQYF.

The CDR3 protein is CASSMDGTGSYEQYF. The CDR3 DNA reads as TGTGCCAGTAGTATGGACGGGACAGGATCTTACGAGCAGTACTTC. This sequence joins TRBV19 and TRBJ2-7; the match to TRBD1 covers 8 bases. Unmatched junction bases numbered 8, after V lost 3 bases and J lost 4 bases. The germline V gene encodes CDR1 LNHDA and CDR2 SQIVND (reference sequence). CDR3 length equals 15 residues. Using reference TRBV19 and TRBJ2-7 for the parts outside the CDR3, the full variable domain is DGGITQSPKYLFRKEGQNVTLSCEQNLNHDAMYWYRQDPGQGLRLIYYSQIVNDFQKGDIAEGYSVSREKKESFPLTVTSAQKNPTAFYLCASSMDGTGSYEQYFGPGTRLTVT.

The J gene is TRBJ2-3, the V gene TRBV5-4, with TRBD2 matching over 10 bases. The CDR3 extends over 20 amino acids. The junction had 20 bases not matched to a gene; V was cut back by 4 bases and J by 3 bases. Per the germline V gene, CDR1 is SGHNT and CDR2 is YYREEE (reference sequence). The CDR3 DNA reads TGTGCCAGCAGCCCAGGCTTGAGGAGCGGGGGGGCCTTCGGAACAGATACGCAGTATTTT. Its protein product is CASSPGLRSGGAFGTDTQYF.

The chain carries TRBV27 and TRBJ2-3, with 11 bases aligning to TRBD2. Looked up from germline, CDR1 is MNHEY and CDR2 is SMNVEV (reference sequence). V was clipped by 1 base and J by 4 bases; unmatched bases: 16. The CDR3 consists of 20 residues. The CDR3 reads CASSLFSTSGGPPRADTQYF. In DNA form, the CDR3 reads TGTGCCAGCAGTTTATTTAGCACTAGCGGGGGCCCACCGAGGGCAGATACGCAGTATTTT.

This clone was seen repeatedly, ten times or more. The CDR3 bases are TGTGCCAGCAGGCGGGACAGGCGTGCAACTAATGAAAAACTGTTTTTT. The encoded protein is CASRRDRRATNEKLFF. The chain combines TRBV2 with TRBJ1-4; 8 positions agree with TRBD1. The CDR3 sequence is 16 residues long. V was clipped by 6 bases and J by 0 bases; unmatched bases: 6. CDR1 and CDR2 from the germline V gene are SNHLY and FYNNEI.

The chain links TRBV6-6 to TRBJ1-1, with no clear D. The germline V gene has CDR1 MNHNY and CDR2 SVGAGI (reference sequence). V was trimmed by 2 bases and J by 3 bases, leaving 7 bases between them. The CDR3 contains 13 residues. This CDR3 reads CASSYISYTEAFF. The CDR3 coding sequence is TGTGCCAGCAGTTACATATCTTACACTGAAGCTTTCTTT.

V gene TRBV4-2 combines with J gene TRBJ2-7, with a tentative D call TRBD1 (5 bases). Per the germline V gene, CDR1 is LGHNA and CDR2 is YNFKEQ. Between the trimmed V and J ends, which lost 1 base and 4 bases, there was a span of 14 bases. The CDR3 totals 15 residues. The CDR3 reads CASSQGGRGLYEQYF. DNA for the CDR3: TGTGCCAGCAGCCAAGGTGGTAGGGGTCTGTACGAGCAGTACTTC.

V and J are TRBV6-5 and TRBJ2-5, with D tentatively TRBD2 (7 bases). The CDR3 loop spans 12 amino acids. CDR1 is MNHEY, CDR2 SVGAGI, per germline. Trimming shortened V by 10 bases and J by 5 bases, and 14 bases separated the two germline ends. The CDR3 region is CATAGAGETQYF. CDR3 in DNA: TGTGCCACCGCGGGGGCCGGGGAGACCCAGTACTTC.

The rearrangement uses TRBV9 and TRBJ1-3; D possibly corresponds to TRBD1 (5 bases). Germline CDR1 SGDLS, CDR2 YYNGEE. The CDR3 extends over 16 amino acids. Deletions cut 4 bases from V and 0 bases from J, with 14 bases between. As DNA, the CDR3 is TGTGCCAGCAGCCCCACGACGGGGGTCTCTGGAAACACCATATATTTT. It codes for CASSPTTGVSGNTIYF.

This chain links TRBV19 with TRBJ2-5, with D perhaps matching TRBD2 (7 bases). The CDR3 has 15 residues. Trimming cost V 3 bases and J 8 bases, with 19 bases left between them. Germline-derived CDR1 and CDR2 are LNHDA and SQIVND (reference sequence). DNA of the CDR3: TGTGCCAGTAGTATCGCGGGGGCAAGTCGCGAAACCCAGTACTTC. Translation gives CASSIAGASRETQYF.

This sequence joins TRBV2 and TRBJ1-2, with 8 bases matching TRBD1. The CDR3 is made up of 15 amino acids. Germline CDR1 and CDR2: SNHLY and FYNNEI. V shed 6 bases, J shed 4 bases, and the junction held 10 bases outside the gene matches. This CDR3 reads CASSAGQGAGYGYTF. The CDR3 DNA is TGTGCCAGCAGCGCCGGACAGGGCGCAGGCTATGGCTACACCTTC.

V and J are TRBV28 and TRBJ2-3; 9 nucleotides match TRBD2. V lost 7 bases to trimming and J lost 5 bases; unmatched junction nucleotides: 19. The CDR3 totals 18 residues. CDR1 is MDHEN and CDR2 is SYDVKM in the germline V gene. CDR3 DNA sequence: TGTGCCAGCACCCCGGGAGGCCTGGGGGCGGGGGGGCGAGATACGCAGTATTTT. Protein product: CASTPGGLGAGGRDTQYF.

V is TRBV2 and J is TRBJ2-7, with D possibly matching TRBD1 (6 bases). V was clipped by 6 bases and J by 6 bases, with 12 bases between them. CDR1 is SNHLY and CDR2 is FYNNEI in the germline V gene. The CDR3 length is 12 residues. The CDR3 is CASSLQGTEQYF. The CDR3 nucleotides are TGTGCCAGCAGCCTACAGGGAACCGAGCAGTACTTC. The full variable domain, its missing parts supplied by reference TRBV2 and TRBJ2-7, is EPEVTQTPSHQVTQMGQEVILRCVPISNHLYFYWYRQILGQKVEFLVSFYNNEISEKSEIFDDQFSVERPDGSNFTLKIRSTKLEDSAMYFCASSLQGTEQYFGPGTRLTVT.

This rearrangement joins TRBV4-1 to TRBJ1-2; 10 positions match TRBD1. V shed 6 bases and J 8 bases; nucleotides not matched to a gene: 12. Germline V lookup: CDR1 MGHRA, CDR2 YSYEKL. The CDR3 length is 15 residues. Here the CDR3 DNA reads TGCGCCAGCAGACCGACAGGGGGCATGTATCTCGGCTACACCTTC. This gives the protein CASRPTGGMYLGYTF.

The V and J genes are TRBV30 and TRBJ1-2; D call uncertain. Germline assignment: CDR1 GTSNPN and CDR2 SVGIG (reference sequence). The ends were cut back, 5 bases at V and 2 bases at J, with 9 bases in the middle. This CDR3 has 12 amino acids. The CDR3, as DNA: TGTGCCTGGTTCTACAGAAACTATGGCTACACCTTC. Its protein is CAWFYRNYGYTF.

This rearrangement joins TRBV5-1 to TRBJ2-3, with 9 bases identical to TRBD2. The CDR3 has 16 amino acids. V shed 0 bases and J 4 bases; nucleotides not matched to a gene: 6. Germline V gene lookup returns CDR1 SGHRS and CDR2 YFSETQ. The DNA of the CDR3 is TGCGCCAGCAGCTTGGGCGCGGGGGGGCGAGCAGATACGCAGTATTTT. Protein product: CASSLGAGGRADTQYF.

V usage is TRBV9 and J usage is TRBJ1-1, with D tentatively TRBD1 (6 bases). CDR1 is SGDLS and CDR2 is YYNGEE in the germline V gene. This CDR3 is built from 12 residues. V lost 3 bases to trimming and J lost 5 bases, with 8 bases between them. The CDR3 nucleotides read TGTGCCAGCAGCGCGCAGGGGACTGAAGCTTTCTTT. Translated, it gives CASSAQGTEAFF.

The chain combines TRBV21-1 with TRBJ1-5; the listed D gene, TRBD1, was not tested against the DNA. TRBV21-1 is tagged as a pseudogene. The CDR3 contains 18 residues. CDR3 nucleotide sequence: TGTGCCAGCAGAGGGGACAGGGGCCACTTATATAGCAATCAGCCCCAGCATTTT. Its protein is CASRGDRGHLYSNQPQHF.

This clone was observed a single time. The chain combines TRBV29-1 with TRBJ1-2; 8 nucleotides line up with TRBD1. Germline assignment: CDR1 SQVTM and CDR2 ANQGSEA. Trimming cost V 5 bases and J 5 bases; bases outside gene matches: 4. This CDR3 has 12 residues. CDR3 amino acids: CSVPTGAYGYTF. The CDR3 DNA reads TGCAGCGTTCCGACAGGGGCGTATGGCTACACCTTC. Full variable domain (remainder filled in from reference TRBV29-1 and TRBJ1-2): SAVISQKPSRDICQRGTSLTIQCQVDSQVTMMFWYRQQPGQSLTLIATANQGSEATYESGFVIDKFPISRPNLTFSTLTVSNMSPEDSSIYLCSVPTGAYGYTFGSGTRLTVV.

V is TRBV10-1 and J is TRBJ1-5, with D possibly TRBD1 on 6 matching bases. V lost 4 bases and J lost 1, with 11 bases in between. The V gene's germline CDR1 is WNHNN and CDR2 SYGVQD (reference sequence). The CDR3 contains 15 residues. The CDR3 here is CASSGPQGSNQPQHF. In DNA form, the CDR3 reads TGCGCCAGCAGTGGCCCGCAGGGGAGCAATCAGCCCCAGCATTTT.

This rearrangement joins TRBV18 to TRBJ1-1; possible D gene TRBD1, 5 bases. The V gene lost 3 bases and the J gene lost 0 bases, with 14 bases spanning the gap. Germline V lookup: CDR1 KGHSH, CDR2 LQKENI. The length of the CDR3 is 16 residues. The CDR3 DNA follows: TGTGCCAGCTCACCGTCTTGGGGCAATCTGAACACTGAAGCTTTCTTT. The encoded protein is CASSPSWGNLNTEAFF.

The chain joins TRBV5-1 to TRBJ2-7; TRBD1 matches 7 bases. Trimming took 0 bases from V and 2 from J; bases not matched to a gene: 2. CDR1 is SGHRS and CDR2 is YFSETQ in the germline V gene. The CDR3 contains 14 residues. The CDR3 DNA sequence: TGCGCCAGCAGCTTGGTTCAGGGGGCCTACGAGCAGTACTTC. It is translated as CASSLVQGAYEQYF.

This clone occurred a few times. This chain connects TRBV4-1 to TRBJ1-2, with 8 bases that match TRBD1. The CDR3 extends over 14 amino acids. Looked up from germline, CDR1 is MGHRA and CDR2 is YSYEKL. With V trimmed by 4 bases and J by 4 bases, 5 bases remained unmatched. CDR3 loop: CASSLTGAGYGYTF. In nucleotides, the CDR3 is TGCGCCAGCAGCCTGACAGGGGCGGGCTATGGCTACACCTTC.

This clone is a singleton in its sample. V gene TRBV7-9 combines with J gene TRBJ1-1; 8 bases match TRBD1. The CDR3 runs 14 residues. Germline CDR1 reads SEHNR; CDR2 reads FQNEAQ (reference sequence). V was clipped by 9 bases and J by 2 bases; unmatched bases: 8. CDR3 sequence (DNA): TGTGCCAGTACGAGACAGGGGACCAACACTGAAGCTTTCTTT. Protein sequence: CASTRQGTNTEAFF. Full variable domain (outside the CDR3, taken from reference TRBV7-9 and TRBJ1-1): DTGVSQNPRHKITKRGQNVTFRCDPISEHNRLYWYRQTLGQGPEFLTYFQNEAQLEKSRLLSDRFSAERPKGSFSTLEIQRTEQGDSAMYLCASTRQGTNTEAFFGQGTRLTVV.

This clone was detected only once. J is TRBJ1-1 and V is TRBV3-1 (or the pseudogene TRBV3-2), with D unclear. V was clipped by 1 base and J by 3 bases, with 12 bases between them. Per the germline V gene, CDR1 is LGHDT and CDR2 is YNNKEL (reference sequence). This CDR3 has 15 amino acids. DNA for the CDR3: TGTGCCAGCAGCCAAGCGCAGACTACCTACACTGAAGCTTTCTTT. It specifies CASSQAQTTYTEAFF.

J is TRBJ2-3 and V is TRBV6-4; D unresolved. Germline V gene lookup returns CDR1 MRHNA and CDR2 SNTAGT. Trimming stripped 6 bases from V and 2 bases from J, with 12 bases between. The CDR3 is made up of 14 amino acids. CDR3 amino acids: CASSLDKTTDTQYF. The CDR3 nucleotides read TGTGCCAGCAGCCTTGACAAGACCACAGATACGCAGTATTTT.

The V call is TRBV29-1, the J call TRBJ2-7; D is unclear. The CDR3 is 11 residues long. The germline CDR1 and CDR2 sequences are SQVTM and ANQGSEA. Between the trimmed V and J ends, which lost 3 bases and 6 bases, there was a span of 9 bases. In DNA, the CDR3 is TGCAGCGTTGAGGGCACCCGCGAGCAGTACTTC. This translates into CSVEGTREQYF.

The rearrangement joins TRBV5-1 to TRBJ2-3, with D unresolved. Trimming removed 1 base at V and 0 bases at J, with 9 bases between. The CDR3 totals 15 residues. CDR1 is SGHRS and CDR2 is YFSETQ in the germline V gene. CDR3 amino acids: CASSLHPTSTDTQYF. In DNA form, the CDR3 reads TGCGCCAGCAGCTTGCATCCGACTAGCACAGATACGCAGTATTTT. Full variable domain (missing parts from reference TRBV5-1 and TRBJ2-3): KAGVTQTPRYLIKTRGQQVTLSCSPISGHRSVSWYQQTPGQGLQFLFEYFSETQRNKGNFPGRFSGRQFSNSRSEMNVSTLELGDSALYLCASSLHPTSTDTQYFGPGTRLTVL.